Following are 2 T cell receptor beta chains from one sample sequenced in a study of blood T cell repertoires in COVID-19. The method was immunoSEQ multiplex PCR; TCRdb's version includes in-frame clones alone and lacks a portion of them. There are hundreds of thousands of clones in the sample; around nine tenths occur only once, and approximately 9% lies in the top ten. Material: PBMCs or T cells enriched from blood (not recorded which). The source is a man between 40 and 49 years old who had recovered from COVID-19.

The rearrangement uses TRBV5-7 and TRBJ2-2; TRBD2 aligns across 7 bases. TRBV5-7 is recorded as an ORF, its role being uncertain. CDR3 length: 17 residues. Trimming cost V 5 bases and J 3 bases; bases outside gene matches: 13. The CDR3 DNA reads TGTGCCAGCAGGTTAGAGGGGCTAGCGGACTACACCGGGGAGCTGTTTTTT. This sequence encodes CASRLEGLADYTGELFF.

The chain has TRBV3-1 (or the pseudogene TRBV3-2) and TRBJ2-1; 11 bases line up with TRBD2. CDR1 LGHDT and CDR2 YNNKEL come from the germline V gene (reference sequence). J gave up 2 bases and V 4 bases, and 4 bases lay outside the gene matches. The CDR3 length is 16 residues. The CDR3, as DNA: TGTGCCAGCAGCCTCCCACTAGCGGGAGCCTACAATGAGCAGTTCTTC. Its translation: CASSLPLAGAYNEQFF.